This T cell receptor (beta chain) is drawn from a study of high-grade serous ovarian cancer treatment subgroups. Tumor samples were taken before definitive surgery or chemotherapy. Germline V gene lookup returns CDR1 MNHEY and CDR2 SVGAGI. V dropped 6 bases and J dropped 2 bases, with 13 bases sitting between them. This CDR3 is built from 14 residues. Assay: immunoSEQ multiplex PCR; the TCRdb copy retains only in-frame clones and omits some. The sample lists about 36,000 clones; about 80% were seen once. This receptor was obtained from a human donor with high-grade serous ovarian cancer. This chain joins TRBV6-5 and TRBJ1-2; D unresolved. The sequenced material came from tumor tissue. The CDR3 sequence: CASSHRTENYGYTF. As DNA, the CDR3 is TGTGCCAGCAGCCACCGGACGGAGAACTATGGCTACACCTTC.